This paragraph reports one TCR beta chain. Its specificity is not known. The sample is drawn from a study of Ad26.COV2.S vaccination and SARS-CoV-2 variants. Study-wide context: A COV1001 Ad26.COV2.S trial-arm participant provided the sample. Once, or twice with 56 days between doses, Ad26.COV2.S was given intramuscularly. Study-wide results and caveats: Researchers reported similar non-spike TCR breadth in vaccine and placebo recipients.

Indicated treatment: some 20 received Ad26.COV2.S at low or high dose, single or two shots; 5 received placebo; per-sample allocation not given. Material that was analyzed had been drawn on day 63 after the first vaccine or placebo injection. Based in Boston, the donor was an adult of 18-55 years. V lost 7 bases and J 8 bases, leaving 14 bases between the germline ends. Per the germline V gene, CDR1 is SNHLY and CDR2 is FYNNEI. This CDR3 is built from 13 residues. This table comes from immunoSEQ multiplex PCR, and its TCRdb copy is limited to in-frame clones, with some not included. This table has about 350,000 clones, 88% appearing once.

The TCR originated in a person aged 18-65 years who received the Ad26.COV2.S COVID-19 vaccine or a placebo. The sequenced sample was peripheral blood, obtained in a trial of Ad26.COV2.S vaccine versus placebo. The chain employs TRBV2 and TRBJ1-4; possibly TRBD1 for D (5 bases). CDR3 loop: CASKQAGTEKLFF. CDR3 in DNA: TGTGCCAGCAAACAGGCAGGGACGGAAAAACTGTTTTTT.